Given below is one T cell receptor (beta chain) in context. Its antigen is not identified. Treatment specified: approximately nine-day PBMC culture with coronavirus spike peptide pools or control peptides (ViraFEST assay). An unexposed donor provided the CD4+ T cells, which were collected before the COVID-19 pandemic (2011-2018). These data originate in a study of vaccination and CD4 T cells after COVID-19. CD4+ T cells that had been cultured provided DNA sequenced with the Oncomine TCR Beta short-read assay. In this case, cultured CD4+ T cells provided the extracted genomic DNA. TCRdb re-called the PCR reads with MiXCR, one entry per CDR3 protein. This repertoire shows 10,000 or so distinct CDR3 sequences, approximately 35% found once; its top ten account for approximately 15%. This TCR came from a human donor in good health. Sequenced material: CD4+ T cells from blood, cultured in vitro.

This CDR3 is CASLTGAMNTEAFF. The CDR3 region has the DNA TGTGCCAGCCTGACCGGGGCAATGAACACTGAAGCTTTCTTT. The genes are TRBV28 and TRBJ1-1, with D perhaps matching TRBD1 (5 bases). The CDR3 is made up of 14 amino acids. Germline CDR1 MDHEN, CDR2 SYDVKM. Deletions cut 8 bases from V and 0 bases from J, with 13 bases between.